This passage covers 9 T cell receptor beta chains from one sample sequenced in a study of T cells expressing NK-cell markers. Each CDR3 protein gets one entry in TCRdb, which reprocessed the 5' RACE reads and gives no DNA. The table lists 400,000 to 450,000 distinct CDR3 sequences, with about 7.3% in the top ten. Sequencing used blood T cells: a sorted CD56 or NKG2C T cell subset, CD4+ or CD8+ T cells, or bulk PBMC T cells (not recorded which). These receptors were obtained from a woman aged 18-69 years in good health.

The chain combines TRBV15 with TRBJ2-2; no DNA is available, so the TRBD1 call from TCRdb remains unchecked. The CDR3 contains 13 residues. CDR1 is LNHNV, CDR2 YYDKDF, per germline (reference sequence). The CDR3 here is CAIDWGATGELFF.

The genes are TRBV7-2 and TRBJ1-1. The CDR3 has 12 residues. Germline V gene lookup returns CDR1 SGHTA and CDR2 FQGNSA. The CDR3 loop reads CASSLAQGEAFF.

The V and J genes are TRBV14 and TRBJ1-1. The germline V gene has CDR1 SGHDN and CDR2 FVKESK. The length of the CDR3 is 13 residues. This CDR3 reads CASSPRAPDEAFF.

This rearrangement joins TRBV20-1 to TRBJ2-2. This CDR3 contains 14 residues. CDR1 and CDR2 (germline): DFQATT, SNEGSKA (reference sequence). The CDR3 sequence: CSATRHANTGELFF.

The chain has TRBV5-1 and TRBJ1-5; the D gene TCRdb calls, TRBD1, cannot be checked with no DNA. The CDR3 covers 15 residues. CDR1 is SGHRS, CDR2 YFSETQ, per germline. CDR3 sequence reads: CASSTDRAINQPQHF.

This chain connects TRBV12-3 or TRBV12-4 to TRBJ2-5. This CDR3 is 14 amino acids long. CDR3 sequence: CASTLTGSQETQYF.

The rearrangement uses TRBV5-1 and TRBJ1-1; no DNA is available, so the TRBD1 call from TCRdb remains unchecked. This CDR3 spans 15 amino acids. Germline V gene data show CDR1 as SGHRS and CDR2 as YFSETQ. The CDR3 loop is CASSLAGTGDGEAFF.

The V and J genes are TRBV19 and TRBJ1-4; checking the TCRdb D call of TRBD1 is not possible without DNA. This CDR3 is 14 amino acids long. Germline lookup yields CDR1 LNHDA and CDR2 SQIVND (reference sequence). The CDR3 sequence: CATPAPGDNEKLFF.

The chain joins TRBV5-5 to TRBJ2-1; TCRdb proposes TRBD1, but this gene call is untestable without DNA. The CDR3 length is 15 residues. Germline V CDR1 and CDR2: SGHKS, YYEKEE (reference sequence). The CDR3 region is CASSSHEGFWTPQFF.